These 2 T cell receptor beta chains were sequenced from one sample in a study of blood T cell repertoires in COVID-19. This table comes from immunoSEQ multiplex PCR, and its TCRdb copy is limited to in-frame clones, with some not included. The repertoire holds roughly 180,000 clones, with 79% as singletons. Sequencing was performed on peripheral blood. These receptors were taken from a woman aged 55-69 years with COVID-19, enrolled during active disease.

The genes are TRBV12-3 or TRBV12-4 and TRBJ1-5; 7 nucleotides line up with TRBD1. This CDR3 comprises 13 residues. With V trimmed by 2 bases and J by 6 bases, 1 base remained unmatched. The CDR3 region is CASSLSGGQPQHF. CDR3 nucleotide sequence: TGTGCCAGCAGTTTATCAGGGGGTCAGCCCCAGCATTTT.

This clone has at least ten counts. The rearrangement links TRBV4-3 to TRBJ2-6, with no clear D. Germline V lookup: CDR1 LGHNA, CDR2 YSLEER. Trimming shortened V by 1 base and J by 2 bases, and 6 bases separated the two germline ends. This CDR3 region has 15 residues. The CDR3 coding sequence is TGCGCCAGCAGCCAAGGGCTCACTGGGGCCAACGTCCTGACTTTC. Its protein product is CASSQGLTGANVLTF.